These 25 T cell receptor beta chains share one sample of origin, sequenced in a study of blood T cell repertoires in COVID-19. Clones were read by immunoSEQ multiplex PCR, and TCRdb kept only the in-frame ones, dropping some. The sample has around 58,000 clones, about 90% seen once. Input material: peripheral blood. The receptors here all came from a woman aged 55-69 years with active or convalescent COVID-19.

This chain joins TRBV28 and TRBJ1-2, with 9 bases lining up with TRBD1. V lost 6 bases, J lost 2 bases, and 7 bases stayed unmatched. The length of the CDR3 is 15 residues. The V gene's germline CDR1 is MDHEN and CDR2 SYDVKM. The CDR3 sequence: CASSPTGGINYGYTF. The CDR3 DNA reads as TGTGCCAGCAGCCCGACAGGGGGTATCAACTATGGCTACACCTTC.

This sequence joins TRBV28 and TRBJ1-5, with D maybe TRBD1 (5 bases). The germline V gene has CDR1 MDHEN and CDR2 SYDVKM. The CDR3 has 15 residues. V was clipped by 4 bases and J by 1 base, with 11 bases between them. This chain's CDR3 is CASSSGLGSNQPQHF. The CDR3 region has the DNA TGTGCCAGCAGTTCAGGGTTAGGGAGCAATCAGCCCCAGCATTTT.

This chain connects TRBV18 to TRBJ1-5; no firm D call. CDR3 length: 15 amino acids. Trimming took 3 bases from V and 2 from J, leaving 11 bases between them. CDR1 is KGHSH, CDR2 LQKENI, per germline. The CDR3 DNA follows: TGTGCCAGCTCACCCGAGGAGGGTGGCAATCAGCCCCAGCATTTT. Amino acid sequence: CASSPEEGGNQPQHF. The full variable domain, rest sourced from reference TRBV18 and TRBJ1-5, is NAGVMQNPRHLVRRRGQEARLRCSPMKGHSHVYWYRQLPEEGLKFMVYLQKENIIDESGMPKERFSAEFPKEGPSILRIQQVVRGDSAAYFCASSPEEGGNQPQHFGDGTRLSIL.

The chain employs TRBV6-6 and TRBJ1-6; perhaps TRBD1 as D (6 bases). Germline V gene data show CDR1 as MNHNY and CDR2 as SVGAGI (reference sequence). The CDR3 loop spans 15 amino acids. The V end lost 7 bases, the J end lost 7 bases, and 17 bases lay between the germline ends. The CDR3 region has the DNA TGTGCCAGCACGTCTGGGGGCGGAAGCAATTCACCCCTCCACTTT. This codes for CASTSGGGSNSPLHF.

CDR3 in amino acids: CASSREGEANSPLHF. The CDR3 DNA is TGTGCCAGTAGCAGGGAGGGGGAGGCCAATTCACCCCTCCACTTT. The V call is TRBV19, the J call TRBJ1-6; D may be TRBD1 (6 bases). Trimming stripped 6 bases from V and 7 bases from J, with 16 bases between. The germline V gene encodes CDR1 LNHDA and CDR2 SQIVND (reference sequence). The CDR3 loop spans 15 amino acids.

This chain uses TRBV3-1 (or the pseudogene TRBV3-2) with TRBJ2-3, with TRBD1 as a possible D gene (6 bases). The CDR3 has 15 amino acids. V lost 4 bases and J 0 bases, leaving 11 bases between the germline ends. Germline V lookup: CDR1 LGHDT, CDR2 YNNKEL (reference sequence). CDR3 nucleotides: TGTGCCAGCAGCCCCACAGGGATAAGCACAGATACGCAGTATTTT. Translating it yields CASSPTGISTDTQYF.

This chain uses TRBV2 with TRBJ1-2; TRBD1 aligns across 9 bases. Germline CDR1 is SNHLY and CDR2 is FYNNEI. The J segment lost 5 bases and the V segment lost 8 bases, leaving 0 bases of the junction unmatched. CDR3 length: 11 amino acids. As DNA, the CDR3 is TGTGCCAGCGGGACAGGGTATGGCTACACCTTC. Protein: CASGTGYGYTF.

The chain links TRBV24-1 to TRBJ2-1, with D maybe TRBD2 (5 bases). CDR3 size: 11 residues. The V gene's germline CDR1 is KGHDR and CDR2 SFDVKD. V was pared by 7 bases and J by 10 bases, with 10 bases between. CDR3 region: CATSRGLEQFF. CDR3 DNA sequence: TGTGCCACCAGCAGAGGGTTAGAGCAGTTCTTC.

This rearrangement joins TRBV5-1 to TRBJ1-2; TRBD1 matches 9 bases. This CDR3 is built from 14 residues. Looked up from germline, CDR1 is SGHRS and CDR2 is YFSETQ. The ends lost 2 bases at V and 3 bases at J; junction bases unmatched: 2. CDR3 loop: CASSFGQGHYGYTF. The CDR3 DNA is TGCGCCAGCAGCTTCGGACAGGGGCACTATGGCTACACCTTC.

The chain employs TRBV18 and TRBJ2-5; D perhaps matches TRBD2 (5 bases). Germline V gene sequence: CDR1 KGHSH, CDR2 LQKENI. This CDR3 contains 15 residues. V was clipped by 2 bases and J by 1 base, with 11 bases between them. CDR3 sequence: CASSPGRRAQETQYF. The CDR3 coding sequence is TGTGCCAGCTCACCAGGACGGCGGGCCCAAGAGACCCAGTACTTC.

The chain links TRBV10-2 to TRBJ1-5; 8 nucleotides line up with TRBD1. The CDR3 totals 17 residues. Trimming removed 6 bases from V and 0 bases from J; junction bases left unmatched: 10. The germline gives CDR1 WSHSY, CDR2 SAAADI. CDR3 sequence (DNA): TGCGCCAGCAGCGACCTGACAGGGGCTTATAGCAATCAGCCCCAGCATTTT. Protein: CASSDLTGAYSNQPQHF.

V usage is TRBV6-4 and J usage is TRBJ2-7, with 10 bases identical to TRBD1. Germline assignment: CDR1 MRHNA and CDR2 SNTAGT. The CDR3 extends over 13 amino acids. J was trimmed by 5 bases and V by 5 bases; bases with no gene match: 3. The CDR3 DNA reads TGTGCCAGCAGTCGGGACAGGGGTGACGAGCAGTACTTC. Translation gives CASSRDRGDEQYF.

This chain links TRBV27 with TRBJ2-7; tentative D call: TRBD1 (5 bases). Trimming left V 6 bases short and J 4 bases short, with 16 bases between. Germline V gene lookup returns CDR1 MNHEY and CDR2 SMNVEV (reference sequence). The CDR3 contains 14 residues. The CDR3: CASRTAMKPYEQYF. In nucleotides, the CDR3 is TGTGCCAGCAGGACAGCCATGAAACCATACGAGCAGTACTTC.

The genes are TRBV7-3 and TRBJ2-3; TRBD2 agrees at 12 bases. The CDR3 is 17 residues long. Germline CDR1 reads SGHTA; CDR2 reads FQGTGA. V gave up 5 bases and J gave up 0 bases; unmatched junction bases: 6. CDR3 in amino acids: CASSETSGGPSTDTQYF. The CDR3 nucleotides are TGTGCCAGCAGCGAGACTAGCGGGGGCCCTAGCACAGATACGCAGTATTTT.

The genes are TRBV28 and TRBJ2-7; 9 bases agree with TRBD1. The length of the CDR3 is 15 residues. Losses at the gene ends were 2 bases for V and 2 bases for J; bases not matched to a gene: 4. The germline V gene has CDR1 MDHEN and CDR2 SYDVKM. The CDR3 sequence: CASSLGQGITYEQYF. The CDR3 DNA follows: TGTGCCAGCAGTTTAGGACAGGGGATCACCTACGAGCAGTACTTC. Looking up the rest from reference TRBV28 and TRBJ2-7 gives the full variable domain: DVKVTQSSRYLVKRTGEKVFLECVQDMDHENMFWYRQDPGLGLRLIYFSYDVKMKEKGDIPEGYSVSREKKERFSLILESASTNQTSMYLCASSLGQGITYEQYFGPGTRLTVT.

The rearrangement uses TRBV5-6 and TRBJ1-2; D gene unclear. The V and J ends lost 0 bases and 8 bases respectively, with 14 bases between them. CDR1 is SGHDT, CDR2 YYEEEE, per germline. The CDR3 totals 14 residues. The CDR3 nucleotides read TGTGCCAGCAGCTTGGGAGGGCCCCTCAAGGGCTACACCTTC. Protein: CASSLGGPLKGYTF.

This rearrangement joins TRBV27 to TRBJ2-1; 12 positions agree with TRBD2. Germline CDR1 reads MNHEY; CDR2 reads SMNVEV (reference sequence). The J segment lost 9 bases and the V segment lost 2 bases, leaving 8 bases of the junction unmatched. The CDR3 runs to 16 residues. The CDR3 reads CASSLGETSGGLEQFF. In nucleotides, the CDR3 is TGTGCCAGCAGTTTAGGGGAGACTAGCGGGGGACTTGAGCAGTTCTTC.

The chain joins TRBV24-1 to TRBJ1-1; D may be TRBD1 (6 bases). Trimming took off 7 bases at V and 3 bases at J, with 14 bases between the two ends. The CDR3 is 14 residues long. Germline V lookup: CDR1 KGHDR, CDR2 SFDVKD. The CDR3 DNA reads TGTGCCACCAGGGAGGGGGGGCAGGACACTGAAGCTTTCTTT. It is translated as CATREGGQDTEAFF.

This chain uses TRBV24-1 with TRBJ2-5; a possible D gene is TRBD2 (5 bases). V gave up 10 bases and J gave up 2 bases, with 10 bases separating them. This CDR3 is 12 amino acids long. Germline CDR1 is KGHDR and CDR2 is SFDVKD. In DNA form, the CDR3 reads TGTGCCACTAGCCGGGAACAAGAGACCCAGTACTTC. Encoded protein: CATSREQETQYF.

This chain joins TRBV3-1 (or the pseudogene TRBV3-2) and TRBJ2-7; TRBD1 aligns across 7 bases. Per the germline V gene, CDR1 is LGHDT and CDR2 is YNNKEL (reference sequence). The V segment lost 4 bases and the J segment 2 bases; nucleotides outside the gene matches: 2. This CDR3 has 13 residues. CDR3 sequence reads: CASSLGTAYEQYF. In DNA form, the CDR3 reads TGTGCCAGCAGCCTCGGGACAGCCTACGAGCAGTACTTC.

This clone was detected only a few times. V is TRBV5-1 and J is TRBJ2-2; a weak D match, TRBD1 (6 bases). The CDR3 loop spans 14 amino acids. Between the trimmed V and J ends, which lost 1 base and 6 bases, there was a span of 10 bases. CDR1 and CDR2 (germline): SGHRS, YFSETQ. The CDR3 region has the DNA TGCGCCAGCAGCTTGACAGGGCAGTCCGGGGAGCTGTTTTTT. Its translation: CASSLTGQSGELFF.

This rearrangement joins TRBV29-1 to TRBJ2-1, with 9 bases aligning to TRBD2. The V segment lost 2 bases and the J segment 12 bases; nucleotides outside the gene matches: 2. Per the germline V gene, CDR1 is SQVTM and CDR2 is ANQGSEA. CDR3 length: 11 residues. The CDR3 bases are TGCAGCGTTGAAAAAGCGGGGGGGCAGTTCTTC. Translation gives CSVEKAGGQFF.

This chain links TRBV20-1 with TRBJ2-7; D might be TRBD1 (5 bases). This CDR3 has 13 residues. Trimming pared 3 bases from V and 8 bases from J, leaving 17 bases between. Germline V CDR1 and CDR2: DFQATT, SNEGSKA (reference sequence). The CDR3 bases are TGCAGTGCTAGTAAGGGGCGCGAATATAAGCAGTACTTC. It translates to CSASKGREYKQYF.

CDR3 nucleotide sequence: TGTGCCATCAGTGATCTAGCGGTTTCCTACGAGCAGTACTTC. Translating gives CAISDLAVSYEQYF. This rearrangement joins TRBV10-3 to TRBJ2-7, with 7 bases aligning to TRBD2. With V trimmed by 3 bases and J by 1 base, 3 bases remained unmatched. The germline V gene has CDR1 ENHRY and CDR2 SYGVKD. CDR3 length: 14 amino acids.

The genes are TRBV5-6 and TRBJ1-6; 7 bases map to TRBD1. The germline CDR1 and CDR2 sequences are SGHDT and YYEEEE. J gave up 7 bases and V 3 bases, and 4 bases lay outside the gene matches. The CDR3 is 14 amino acids. CDR3 residues: CASSSDRENSPLHF. The CDR3 nucleotides are TGTGCCAGCAGCTCCGACAGGGAAAATTCACCCCTCCACTTT. The full variable domain, its missing parts supplied by reference TRBV5-6 and TRBJ1-6, is DAGVTQSPTHLIKTRGQQVTLRCSPKSGHDTVSWYQQALGQGPQFIFQYYEEEERQRGNFPDRFSGHQFPNYSSELNVNALLLGDSALYLCASSSDRENSPLHFGNGTRLTVT.